The present T cell receptor (beta chain) was sequenced within a study of Graves' ophthalmopathy and Graves' hyperthyroidism. In its sample, this clonotype was seen many times. Amplified TCR beta CDR3 regions were obtained using RNA transcripts as template. In the first round, RT-PCR was carried out with HTBI primers, and a multiplex PCR formed the second round. TCRdb re-called the multiplex PCR reads with MiXCR, one entry per CDR3 protein. The data show about 550,000 distinct CDR3 sequences, 39% seen once. This TCR came from an adult man with Graves' hyperthyroidism. The sample was peripheral blood or thyroid tissue (not recorded which).

The CDR3 spells CASSSNRAELQETQYF. The CDR3 nucleotides read TGTGCCAGCAGCTCTAACAGGGCCGAGCTACAAGAGACCCAGTACTTC. The rearrangement joins TRBV14 to TRBJ2-5, with D maybe TRBD1 (6 bases). Trimming took off 5 bases at V and 2 bases at J, with 18 bases between the two ends. Germline values: CDR1 SGHDN, CDR2 FVKESK. The CDR3 is 16 residues long.